The sequence of this T cell receptor (beta chain) was determined in a study of T cell repertoires in cytomegalovirus infection. TCRdb re-derived calls from the reads in MiXCR, one entry per CDR3 protein. Here the sample spans 250,000 or so distinct CDR3 sequences, about a sixth being singletons. The V end lost 1 base, the J end lost 5 bases, and 5 bases lay between the germline ends. The CDR3 is 12 residues long. This clonotype was picked up many times. The sequencing sample was made of CD8+ T cells from PBMCs. This chain connects TRBV12-3 or TRBV12-4 to TRBJ1-2; D gene ambiguous. This receptor was identified in a human donor in good health (CMV status not recorded). Some clones in this sample may be carry-over from other donors' samples. The CDR3 loop reads CASSLGLYGYTF. CDR3 DNA sequence: TGTGCCAGCAGTTTAGGTCTTTATGGCTACACCTTC.